The 20 T cell receptor beta chains listed next were all sequenced from one sample in a study of Graves' ophthalmopathy and Graves' hyperthyroidism. Using RNA transcripts, the TCR beta CDR3 regions were amplified. After a first-round RT-PCR with HTBI primers, a second-round multiplex PCR was run. TCRdb re-derived calls from the multiplex PCR reads in MiXCR, one entry per CDR3 protein. The data hold approximately 500,000 distinct CDR3 sequences, with roughly 14% observed a single time. Sequenced: blood. The receptors stem from a woman aged 30 to 39 with Graves' ophthalmopathy.

The chain links TRBV6-5 to TRBJ1-3; no reliable D call. The CDR3 has 15 residues. V shed 4 bases and J shed 0 bases, with 10 bases lying between them. In germline, CDR1 is MNHEY, CDR2 SVGAGI. CDR3: CASSFLQNSGNTIYF. The CDR3 bases are TGTGCCAGCAGTTTTCTTCAGAACTCTGGAAACACCATATATTTT.

This clonotype has just a few counts. This chain connects TRBV29-1 to TRBJ2-5, with 8 bases identical to TRBD1. CDR1 is SQVTM, CDR2 ANQGSEA, per germline. The CDR3 sequence is 15 residues long. V shed 5 bases and J 4 bases; nucleotides not matched to a gene: 12. CDR3 DNA sequence: TGCAGCGTTCCTGGGCTAGGACAGGGAGGAGAGACCCAGTACTTC. Translating gives CSVPGLGQGGETQYF.

This clonotype was recorded many times. This chain links TRBV5-1 with TRBJ1-1, with 8 bases that match TRBD1. The CDR3 loop spans 14 amino acids. The germline CDR1 and CDR2 sequences are SGHRS and YFSETQ. V was clipped by 4 bases and J by 6 bases; unmatched bases: 8. The CDR3, as DNA: TGCGCCAGCAGCGACGGGACAGGAGCCTCTGAAGCTTTCTTT. This encodes CASSDGTGASEAFF.

This clonotype has only a few counts. The rearrangement joins TRBV4-1 to TRBJ2-7; D perhaps matches TRBD1 (6 bases). CDR3 length: 15 residues. The V end was cut by 1 base, the J end by 3 bases, with 13 bases between. Looked up from germline, CDR1 is MGHRA and CDR2 is YSYEKL. As DNA, the CDR3 is TGCGCCAGCAGCCAAGCCGGACAGCCATACTACGAGCAGTACTTC. Protein: CASSQAGQPYYEQYF.

This clonotype was counted ten times or more. The gene calls are TRBV12-3 or TRBV12-4 and TRBJ1-2; 9 bases map to TRBD1. This CDR3 has 14 amino acids. V dropped 3 bases and J dropped 6; count of bases not matched to a gene: 5. The CDR3 loop is CASSFRDRVNGYTF. CDR3 coding DNA: TGTGCCAGCAGTTTTCGGGACAGGGTGAATGGCTACACCTTC.

This clonotype was detected many times. V gene TRBV27 combines with J gene TRBJ1-6; 7 nucleotides align to TRBD1. CDR3 size: 17 residues. V lost 3 bases and J lost 7; bases outside the gene matches: 12. Germline V gene lookup returns CDR1 MNHEY and CDR2 SMNVEV (reference sequence). The DNA for the CDR3 is TGTGCCAGCAGTTTCCCCCAGTTTGACAGGGAGAATTCACCCCTCCACTTT. Translation: CASSFPQFDRENSPLHF.

Many counts were recorded for this clonotype. The rearrangement links TRBV19 to TRBJ1-5, with D perhaps matching TRBD1 (5 bases). This CDR3 is built from 16 residues. V dropped 5 bases and J dropped 2 bases, with 16 bases sitting between them. Germline lookup yields CDR1 LNHDA and CDR2 SQIVND (reference sequence). CDR3 nucleotides: TGTGCCAGTAGTGCTCAGGCGGCCAGGGGCAATCAGCCCCAGCATTTT. The encoded protein is CASSAQAARGNQPQHF. Drawing the rest from reference TRBV19 and TRBJ1-5, the complete variable domain is DGGITQSPKYLFRKEGQNVTLSCEQNLNHDAMYWYRQDPGQGLRLIYYSQIVNDFQKGDIAEGYSVSREKKESFPLTVTSAQKNPTAFYLCASSAQAARGNQPQHFGDGTRLSIL.

This clonotype was counted ten times or more. This chain uses TRBV12-3 or TRBV12-4 with TRBJ1-3; D is unresolved. CDR3 length: 14 residues. The V end lost 7 bases, the J end lost 4 bases, and 14 bases lay between the germline ends. In DNA, the CDR3 is TGTGCCAGCAACGAAAGGGCACTCGGAAACACCATATATTTT. It yields the protein CASNERALGNTIYF.

In this sample, this clonotype turned up many times. This sequence joins TRBV27 and TRBJ2-1; possible D gene TRBD1, 6 bases. CDR1 is MNHEY and CDR2 is SMNVEV in the germline V gene (reference sequence). The CDR3 totals 14 residues. V was pared by 2 bases and J by 5 bases, with 10 bases between. The CDR3 coding sequence is TGTGCCAGCAGTTTACAAGGACAGAACAATGAGCAGTTCTTC. As protein: CASSLQGQNNEQFF.

This clonotype was counted ten times or more. The genes are TRBV12-3 or TRBV12-4 and TRBJ1-5; perhaps TRBD1 as D (5 bases). This CDR3 has 14 residues. Trimming shortened V by 3 bases and J by 7 bases, and 13 bases separated the two germline ends. The CDR3 DNA follows: TGTGCCAGCAGTTTCGGGGGGAGCGGGCAGCCCCAGCATTTT. This translates into CASSFGGSGQPQHF.

The V gene is TRBV7-9, the J gene TRBJ2-2, with D uncertain. The CDR3 loop spans 14 amino acids. Trimming cost V 4 bases and J 3 bases, with 9 bases left between them. The V gene's germline CDR1 is SEHNR and CDR2 FQNEAQ (reference sequence). DNA for the CDR3: TGTGCCAGCAGCTCAGTCTCTTACACCGGGGAGCTGTTTTTT. Amino acid sequence: CASSSVSYTGELFF.

This clonotype was detected many times. The chain couples TRBV28 to TRBJ2-5, with TRBD2 matching 12 bases. The CDR3 extends over 15 amino acids. Germline trimming cut 6 bases from V and 3 bases from J; bases unmatched to any gene: 5. The germline gives CDR1 MDHEN, CDR2 SYDVKM. CDR3 residues: CASSKLAGGEETQYF. Here the CDR3 DNA reads TGTGCCAGCAGCAAACTAGCGGGAGGTGAAGAGACCCAGTACTTC.

This clonotype was counted many times. The chain links TRBV6-2 or TRBV6-3 to TRBJ2-2; D not certain. Germline values: CDR1 MNHEY, CDR2 SVGEGT. With 2 bases removed from V and 3 bases from J, the gap between germline ends came to 7 bases. The CDR3 covers 14 residues. DNA for the CDR3: TGTGCCAGCAGTTACGGTGGGGACACCGGGGAGCTGTTTTTT. This encodes CASSYGGDTGELFF.

This clonotype was observed at least ten times. The V and J genes are TRBV4-1 and TRBJ1-2; 7 nucleotides align to TRBD1. Germline V CDR1 and CDR2: MGHRA, YSYEKL. Trimming cost V 5 bases and J 2 bases; bases outside gene matches: 8. The CDR3 spans 15 residues. This chain's CDR3 is CASSKSGQENYGYTF. The CDR3 nucleotides are TGCGCCAGCAGCAAAAGCGGACAGGAGAACTATGGCTACACCTTC.

This clonotype showed up many times. The chain has TRBV25-1 and TRBJ2-7; a weak D match, TRBD2 (5 bases). The CDR3 length is 15 residues. V lost 1 base to trimming and J lost 4 bases, with 14 bases between them. Germline CDR1 MGHDK, CDR2 SYGVNS. The CDR3 loop reads CASSEFVARGYEQYF. Written as DNA, the CDR3 is TGTGCCAGCAGTGAATTTGTAGCTCGAGGGTACGAGCAGTACTTC.

This clonotype was seen ten or more times. CDR3 protein: CASRLQGQSSYEQYF. The DNA for the CDR3 is TGTGCCAGTAGACTTCAGGGGCAGTCTTCCTACGAGCAGTACTTC. The chain recombines TRBV19 with TRBJ2-7, with D possibly matching TRBD1 (6 bases). This CDR3 contains 15 residues. CDR1 is LNHDA and CDR2 is SQIVND in the germline V gene (reference sequence). V lost 6 bases to trimming and J lost 1 base, with 16 bases between them.

There are a few counts of this clonotype. This rearrangement joins TRBV4-1 to TRBJ1-2; TRBD1 matches 9 bases. Germline assignment: CDR1 MGHRA and CDR2 YSYEKL. Losses at the gene ends were 5 bases for V and 8 bases for J; bases not matched to a gene: 9. The CDR3 has 14 amino acids. The CDR3 DNA reads as TGCGCCAGCAGCGCTCCGGGACAGGGTCCCGGCTACACCTTC. Its protein product is CASSAPGQGPGYTF.

Only a few counts were recorded for this clonotype. The chain has TRBV4-2 and TRBJ1-1, with 8 bases that match TRBD1. CDR3 size: 15 residues. The germline V gene encodes CDR1 LGHNA and CDR2 YNFKEQ. V shed 4 bases, J shed 6 bases, and the junction held 10 bases outside the gene matches. This CDR3 reads CASSPYPTGAAEAFF. CDR3 sequence (DNA): TGTGCCAGCAGCCCCTACCCGACAGGGGCGGCTGAAGCTTTCTTT.

This clonotype was picked up many times. The chain is built from TRBV12-3 or TRBV12-4 and TRBJ2-7; D perhaps matches TRBD2 (5 bases). Trimming pared 4 bases from V and 2 bases from J, leaving 21 bases between. The CDR3 loop spans 17 amino acids. CDR3 sequence (DNA): TGTGCCAGCAGTTCCTCCCAGTTTCACGGGGTCCCCTACGAGCAGTACTTC. Protein: CASSSSQFHGVPYEQYF.

The chain carries TRBV6-2 or TRBV6-3 and TRBJ2-7; 9 bases fit TRBD1. The CDR3 loop spans 15 amino acids. CDR1 is MNHEY, CDR2 SVGEGT, per germline. V was pared by 7 bases and J by 7 bases, with 14 bases of the junction left unmatched. CDR3 residues: CASTTSPGTGNEQYF. CDR3 bases: TGTGCCAGCACTACCTCACCCGGGACAGGGAATGAGCAGTACTTC.